The entry below describes one T cell receptor (beta chain). Other DNA sequences from this sample encode an identical CDR3 as well. These data belong to a study of shared clonotypes between healthy human individuals. A deep-level run was used for the assay. The method was immunoSEQ multiplex PCR; TCRdb's version includes in-frame clones alone and lacks a portion of them. Of roughly 2.6 million clones in the sample, roughly 92% were seen once. CD4+ cells yielded CD45RA+ naive and CD45RA-negative memory subsets. Looked up from germline, CDR1 is LNHDA and CDR2 is SQIVND (reference sequence). After removal of 5 bases from V and 1 base from J, the junction contained 5 bases not matched to a gene. This CDR3 region has 16 residues.

The sequence derives from a young man in good health. The chain joins TRBV19 to TRBJ2-1, with 10 positions matching TRBD2. The source material was naive CD4+ T cells sorted from blood. Subset defined: CD45RA+ positively selected. The CDR3 loop is CASSSLAGGSYNEQFF. CDR3 sequence (DNA): TGTGCCAGTAGTTCCTTAGCGGGAGGTTCCTACAATGAGCAGTTCTTC. The variable domain in full, completed from reference TRBV19 and TRBJ2-1, reads DGGITQSPKYLFRKEGQNVTLSCEQNLNHDAMYWYRQDPGQGLRLIYYSQIVNDFQKGDIAEGYSVSREKKESFPLTVTSAQKNPTAFYLCASSSLAGGSYNEQFFGPGTRLTVL.